The 28 T cell receptor beta chains below come from one sample, sequenced in a study of cytomegalovirus exposure and HLA in healthy donors. Amplification used 60 Vbeta primers and 13 Jbeta primers. Assay: immunoSEQ multiplex PCR; the TCRdb copy retains only in-frame clones and omits some. The table lists 100,000 to 150,000 clones, about 80% of them singletons. The sequenced material came from PBMCs. The receptors shown here come from a woman aged 35 to 49 in good health and CMV-seropositive.

This sequence joins TRBV6-5 and TRBJ2-7; 7 nucleotides line up with TRBD1. The CDR3 consists of 15 residues. The germline gives CDR1 MNHEY, CDR2 SVGAGI. With V trimmed by 2 bases and J by 5 bases, 9 bases remained unmatched. CDR3 sequence: CASSYSGRGRDEQYF. The CDR3 region has the DNA TGTGCCAGCAGTTACAGCGGCAGGGGGAGAGACGAGCAGTACTTC.

This chain links TRBV11-3 with TRBJ1-4, with 7 bases fitting TRBD1. With V trimmed by 7 bases and J by 1 base, 0 bases remained unmatched. CDR3 length: 13 amino acids. Germline values: CDR1 SGHNT, CDR2 YENEEA. The chain's CDR3 is CASNRGTNEKLFF. CDR3 DNA sequence: TGTGCCAGCAACAGGGGAACTAATGAAAAACTGTTTTTT.

The sample holds one count of this clone. CDR3 residues: CASTPHAGDEQYF. The CDR3 nucleotides read TGTGCCAGTACCCCCCACGCGGGCGACGAGCAGTACTTC. V usage is TRBV19 and J usage is TRBJ2-7, with D possibly TRBD2 on 5 matching bases. Germline CDR1 reads LNHDA; CDR2 reads SQIVND (reference sequence). V lost 7 bases and J lost 5, with 15 bases in between. The CDR3 covers 13 residues.

This chain uses TRBV30 with TRBJ1-2; D call uncertain. V was pared by 0 bases and J by 3 bases, with 11 bases between. The CDR3 has 14 residues. Germline V lookup: CDR1 GTSNPN, CDR2 SVGIG (reference sequence). CDR3: CAWSVAWRDYGYTF. CDR3 coding DNA: TGTGCCTGGAGTGTTGCCTGGAGGGACTATGGCTACACCTTC.

V usage is TRBV10-3 and J usage is TRBJ2-7; weak D call: TRBD1 (6 bases). With 1 base removed from V and 3 bases from J, the gap between germline ends came to 10 bases. CDR1 is ENHRY and CDR2 is SYGVKD in the germline V gene. The CDR3 is 14 residues long. This CDR3 is CAISELQGNYEQYF. The CDR3 DNA reads as TGTGCCATCAGTGAGTTACAGGGTAACTACGAGCAGTACTTC.

This chain uses TRBV28 with TRBJ1-2; TRBD1 matches 7 bases. V dropped 2 bases and J dropped 8; count of bases not matched to a gene: 11. The germline V gene has CDR1 MDHEN and CDR2 SYDVKM. The CDR3 sequence is 15 residues long. CDR3 DNA: TGTGCCAGCAGTTTAGCGGCAGGGGGTAAGAAGGGCTACACCTTC. Protein product: CASSLAAGGKKGYTF.

J is TRBJ1-3 and V is TRBV11-2; 9 nucleotides line up with TRBD1. Germline V gene sequence: CDR1 SGHAT, CDR2 FQNNGV. V shed 5 bases and J 1 base; nucleotides not matched to a gene: 3. The CDR3 totals 15 residues. CDR3 coding DNA: TGTGCCAGCAGCGTGGACAGGGGTTCTGGAAACACCATATATTTT. Amino acids: CASSVDRGSGNTIYF.

The chain employs TRBV7-2 and TRBJ2-5, with 9 bases matching TRBD1. V shed 2 bases, J shed 5 bases, and the junction held 15 bases outside the gene matches. In germline, CDR1 is SGHTA, CDR2 FQGNSA. The CDR3 has 18 amino acids. CDR3 bases: TGTGCCAGCAGCTTAACAGGGGGCGCATCATTTTTGGGGGAGACCCAGTACTTC. Its protein product is CASSLTGGASFLGETQYF.

V gene TRBV6-1 combines with J gene TRBJ1-2; 9 nucleotides agree with TRBD1. From germline, CDR1 is MNHNS and CDR2 SASEGT. This CDR3 comprises 14 residues. V lost 2 bases and J lost 7; bases outside the gene matches: 5. CDR3 DNA: TGTGCCAGCAGTGAAATGGGACAGGGTGCTGGCTACACCTTC. Translation: CASSEMGQGAGYTF.

This chain connects TRBV27 to TRBJ1-6; D not certain. V was cut by 5 bases and J by 7 bases, with 15 bases left in between. The CDR3 has 15 residues. Germline-derived CDR1 and CDR2 are MNHEY and SMNVEV (reference sequence). The chain's CDR3 is CASSASLNGNSPLHF. As DNA, the CDR3 is TGTGCCAGCAGTGCCTCTCTCAATGGCAATTCACCCCTCCACTTT.

This chain uses TRBV14 with TRBJ2-2; TRBD2 matches at 8 bases. This CDR3 contains 16 residues. V trimming: 2 bases; J trimming: 5 bases; junction bases outside the gene matches: 7. Germline V CDR1 and CDR2: SGHDN, FVKESK. Here the CDR3 DNA reads TGTGCCAGCAGCCAACTCAACGGGAGGGGAACCGGGGAGCTGTTTTTT. It translates to CASSQLNGRGTGELFF.

This clone was observed a handful of times. The chain combines TRBV7-3 with TRBJ2-1; 7 nucleotides align to TRBD1. Germline V gene data show CDR1 as SGHTA and CDR2 as FQGTGA. CDR3 length: 17 amino acids. With V trimmed by 1 base and J by 6 bases, 12 bases remained unmatched. For the CDR3, the DNA is TGTGCCAGCAGCTTAAACCCGACAGGGACCTCCGGCAATGAGCAGTTCTTC. It codes for CASSLNPTGTSGNEQFF.

V and J are TRBV5-4 and TRBJ2-3, with D possibly matching TRBD2 (5 bases). Germline V lookup: CDR1 SGHNT, CDR2 YYREEE (reference sequence). This CDR3 contains 14 residues. V lost 7 bases and J 0 bases, leaving 12 bases between the germline ends. The CDR3, as DNA: TGTGCCAGCGGGGTGGAGGCCAGCACAGATACGCAGTATTTT. Amino acids: CASGVEASTDTQYF.

The J gene is TRBJ1-1, the V gene TRBV18; 7 bases agree with TRBD1. Germline CDR1 is KGHSH and CDR2 is LQKENI. The CDR3 runs 15 residues. V dropped 2 bases and J dropped 4; count of bases not matched to a gene: 7. The CDR3 DNA is TGTGCCAGCTCACCATCGACAGGGAAGAGCACTGAAGCTTTCTTT. Its protein product is CASSPSTGKSTEAFF. The variable domain in full, completed from reference TRBV18 and TRBJ1-1, reads NAGVMQNPRHLVRRRGQEARLRCSPMKGHSHVYWYRQLPEEGLKFMVYLQKENIIDESGMPKERFSAEFPKEGPSILRIQQVVRGDSAAYFCASSPSTGKSTEAFFGQGTRLTVV.

V usage is TRBV28 and J usage is TRBJ1-4; the match to TRBD1 covers 10 bases. After removal of 9 bases from V and 4 bases from J, the junction contained 8 bases not matched to a gene. CDR1 MDHEN and CDR2 SYDVKM come from the germline V gene. The CDR3 extends over 15 amino acids. CDR3 amino acids: CASQDRGEDNEKLFF. CDR3 nucleotides: TGTGCCAGTCAGGACAGGGGGGAGGATAATGAAAAACTGTTTTTT. Supplemented by reference TRBV28 and TRBJ1-4, the full variable domain reads DVKVTQSSRYLVKRTGEKVFLECVQDMDHENMFWYRQDPGLGLRLIYFSYDVKMKEKGDIPEGYSVSREKKERFSLILESASTNQTSMYLCASQDRGEDNEKLFFGSGTQLSVL.

Written as DNA, the CDR3 is TGTGCCAGCAGCTTTAAACCCCCCGAGGGCAATGAGCAGTTCTTC. Translating gives CASSFKPPEGNEQFF. The chain combines TRBV11-3 with TRBJ2-1; D possibly corresponds to TRBD2 (5 bases). Germline assignment: CDR1 SGHNT and CDR2 YENEEA. Trimming cost V 3 bases and J 6 bases, with 15 bases left between them. This CDR3 has 15 residues.

The V call is TRBV5-5, the J call TRBJ1-2; maybe TRBD1 (6 bases). The CDR3 is 16 amino acids. V was trimmed by 1 base and J by 4 bases, leaving 17 bases between them. Germline V gene sequence: CDR1 SGHKS, CDR2 YYEKEE (reference sequence). The CDR3 sequence is CASSLWQGSSSYGYTF. CDR3 DNA: TGTGCCAGCAGCTTGTGGCAGGGGTCCTCGTCCTATGGCTACACCTTC.

This clone was recorded a few times. The chain uses TRBV19 and TRBJ2-3; no clear D gene. The CDR3 has 14 amino acids. V was shortened by 1 base and J by 0 bases, with 5 bases between the two germline ends. Germline V lookup: CDR1 LNHDA, CDR2 SQIVND (reference sequence). The CDR3 DNA reads TGTGCCAGTAGTATAGTAGTGAGCACAGATACGCAGTATTTT. Translation: CASSIVVSTDTQYF.

This clone has just one count. This chain uses TRBV30 with TRBJ2-1; D perhaps matches TRBD1 (5 bases). This CDR3 contains 15 residues. From germline, CDR1 is GTSNPN and CDR2 SVGIG (reference sequence). V lost 4 bases and J lost 3, with 16 bases in between. CDR3 amino acids: CAWTSQELLYNEQFF. CDR3 nucleotide sequence: TGTGCCTGGACCTCACAGGAGCTACTCTACAATGAGCAGTTCTTC.

The chain has TRBV19 and TRBJ1-1, with D possibly being TRBD1 (6 bases). Between the trimmed V and J ends, which lost 4 bases and 0 bases, there was a span of 15 bases. The CDR3 loop spans 16 amino acids. Germline CDR1 LNHDA, CDR2 SQIVND (reference sequence). The CDR3 DNA sequence: TGTGCCAGTAGTACCCGGGACAACTACATGAACACTGAAGCTTTCTTT. Protein sequence: CASSTRDNYMNTEAFF.

This rearrangement joins TRBV13 to TRBJ1-5, with D possibly matching TRBD1 (6 bases). The V and J ends lost 0 bases and 4 bases respectively, with 19 bases between them. The CDR3 length is 18 residues. The V gene's germline CDR1 is PRHDT and CDR2 FYEKMQ (reference sequence). CDR3 amino acids: CASSLGRGAGTQNQPQHF. The CDR3 region has the DNA TGTGCCAGCAGCTTAGGACGGGGAGCCGGGACACAAAATCAGCCCCAGCATTTT.

The chain employs TRBV5-1 and TRBJ2-1; TRBD2 aligns across 10 bases. Germline CDR1 is SGHRS and CDR2 is YFSETQ. J lost 4 bases, V lost 4 bases, and 8 bases had no gene match. The CDR3 covers 16 residues. CDR3 loop: CASSITTSGEYNEQFF. DNA for the CDR3: TGCGCCAGCAGCATAACAACTAGCGGGGAATACAATGAGCAGTTCTTC.

The gene calls are TRBV19 and TRBJ2-7; 12 positions match TRBD2. Losses at the gene ends were 5 bases for V and 4 bases for J; bases not matched to a gene: 12. The length of the CDR3 is 17 residues. Germline CDR1 LNHDA, CDR2 SQIVND (reference sequence). The CDR3 sequence is CASSGRTSGKGTYEQYF. As DNA, the CDR3 is TGTGCCAGTAGTGGGCGGACTAGCGGGAAGGGAACTTACGAGCAGTACTTC.

This sequence joins TRBV5-4 and TRBJ2-7; 9 bases agree with TRBD1. Germline V gives CDR1 SGHNT, CDR2 YYREEE (reference sequence). This CDR3 comprises 15 residues. Germline trimming cut 4 bases from V and 3 bases from J; bases unmatched to any gene: 8. CDR3 coding DNA: TGTGCCAGCAGCGCCCGACAGGGGGATGGCTACGAGCAGTACTTC. Protein product: CASSARQGDGYEQYF.

This clone was picked up a small number of times. The chain carries TRBV6-1 and TRBJ2-7; no firm D call. V lost 1 base and J lost 0, with 7 bases in between. Germline V CDR1 and CDR2: MNHNS, SASEGT. The CDR3 spans 14 residues. CDR3 loop: CASSEDPNSYEQYF. The CDR3 nucleotides read TGTGCCAGCAGTGAAGATCCCAACTCCTACGAGCAGTACTTC.

The V call is TRBV28, the J call TRBJ2-7, with 8 bases identical to TRBD1. The CDR3 spans 16 residues. Per germline, CDR1 MDHEN and CDR2 SYDVKM. The junction had 14 bases not matched to a gene; V was cut back by 5 bases and J by 5 bases. This CDR3 is CASSPTPGAGGNEQYF. CDR3 bases: TGTGCCAGCAGTCCAACCCCCGGGGCAGGGGGCAACGAGCAGTACTTC.

The chain uses TRBV7-8 and TRBJ2-5, with 9 bases that match TRBD2. Germline-derived CDR1 and CDR2 are SGHVS and FQNEAQ. This CDR3 region has 16 residues. The junction had 10 bases not matched to a gene; V was cut back by 3 bases and J by 5 bases. CDR3 DNA sequence: TGTGCCAGCAGCTTTCCTAGCGGGACCTTGGAGGAGACCCAGTACTTC. Its protein product is CASSFPSGTLEETQYF.

This chain uses TRBV7-9 with TRBJ2-1, with 13 bases fitting TRBD2. The CDR3 is made up of 14 amino acids. The trim removed 4 bases at V and 12 bases at J, leaving 6 bases unmatched. Looked up from germline, CDR1 is SEHNR and CDR2 is FQNEAQ (reference sequence). In DNA, the CDR3 is TGTGCCAGCAGCTCGGGGACTAGCGGGATCCGGCAGTTCTTC. It specifies CASSSGTSGIRQFF.